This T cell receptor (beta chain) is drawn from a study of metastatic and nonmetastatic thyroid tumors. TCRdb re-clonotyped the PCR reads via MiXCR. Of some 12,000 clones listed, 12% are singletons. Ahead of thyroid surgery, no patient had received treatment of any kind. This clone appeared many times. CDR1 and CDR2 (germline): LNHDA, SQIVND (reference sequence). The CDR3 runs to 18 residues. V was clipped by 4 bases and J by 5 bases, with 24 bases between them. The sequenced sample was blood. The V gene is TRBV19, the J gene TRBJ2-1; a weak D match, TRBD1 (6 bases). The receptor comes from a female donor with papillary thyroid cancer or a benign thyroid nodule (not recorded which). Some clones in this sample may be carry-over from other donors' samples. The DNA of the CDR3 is TGTGCCAGTAGTAGAGTTGGACAGTTCGCGTCAACTCACAATGAGCAGTTCTTC. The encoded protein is CASSRVGQFASTHNEQFF.